The following is a T cell receptor (beta chain) sequence with its context. Its antigen is not known. This sample was taken from a study of CD8 T cells in Susac syndrome. Study in general: When their blood was taken, patients with Susac syndrome were therapy-naive, taking corticosteroids, or taking intravenous immunoglobulin alone.

Roughly 0.5 to 1 ug RNA was reverse transcribed with random hexamers. TCRdb re-analysed the immunoSEQ multiplex PCR reads in MiXCR, keeping a single row per CDR3 protein. The table records around 200,000 distinct CDR3 sequences, around 94% of them present only once. Sequencing of TCR beta was carried out in blood CD8+ and CD4+ T cells. The patients with Susac syndrome satisfied recently defined diagnostic criteria for either definite or probable disease. The study's findings and limits: The CD4+ T cell repertoires, which came from Susac syndrome patients, showed no sign of clonal expansion.

The CDR3 runs 15 residues. The V gene's germline CDR1 is SGHRS and CDR2 YFSETQ. Trimming at V came to 7 bases and at J to 6 bases, leaving 12 bases not matched to a gene. What was sequenced was CD4+ T cells from PBMCs. The sequence was collected from a human donor with Susac syndrome. The chain uses TRBV5-1 and TRBJ2-7; 11 nucleotides match TRBD1. The CDR3 DNA is TGCGCCAGCGCCTACAGTGGACAGGGGGCGGGCGAGCAGTACTTC. The encoded protein is CASAYSGQGAGEQYF.